The T cell receptor (beta chain) under discussion was sequenced for a study of control samples from healthy donors and cancer patients (dated by TCRdb to 2019 to 2021). Concerning this clone: The antigen it binds to is not known. Per-base quality was not reported, and no clone a single base away is much larger than it.

Libraries were prepared through the immunoSEQ multiplex PCR assay. The table comes from immuneACCESS by way of TCRdb, which keeps in-frame sequences with V and J called. Part of the clones is missing from these tables; in studies checked, under half for an unresolved V gene and the rest for unknown reasons. Within this sample are around 180,000 clones, with under 95% of them counted one time only. Around 1.3% of the sample is held by the ten biggest clonotypes. Reading from cysteine to phenylalanine, the CDR3 counts 16 amino acids. Kept here is only the CDR3 DNA, which spans 48 bases and is read in frame from base 1. V and J lose 0 bases and 7 bases, and a span of 13 bases separates them. The germline V gene gives CDR1 as KGHSY and CDR2 as FQNENV.

This sequence was found in a young woman in good health. The chain links TRBV16 with TRBJ1-6; TRBD1 might be the D gene, on 5 matching bases. Input material: blood. The CDR3: CASSQSGLGVNSPLHF. The nucleotides are TGTGCCAGCAGCCAATCGGGACTGGGGGTCAATTCACCCCTCCACTTT.